This TCR beta chain was found in a study of T cell responses to AZD1222 COVID-19 vaccine. General observations from the study: Most donors were white British, females outnumbered males, and clonal diversity was possibly underestimated. Reports say nearly half of spike-specific TCRs go after unmutated variant regions. Spike-specific TCR breadth and depth grew following two AZD1222 doses. At baseline, seropositivity was found in only six AZD1222 recipients.

Germline V lookup: CDR1 SSHAT, CDR2 FNYEAQ (reference sequence). The CDR3 contains 15 residues. As for this clone: As yet, its antigen is unknown. The junction and the germline gene differ at one end; a read error may be behind it.

Sequenced by immunoSEQ multiplex PCR; TCRdb stores in-frame clones only, minus some. The sample includes approximately 100,000 clones, 85% to 90% of them seen just once. This sample comprised peripheral blood, obtained on day 0 of AZD1222 vaccination. The source of this sequence is an adult in good health. The rearrangement joins TRBV7-7 to TRBJ2-7; D is tentatively TRBD1 or TRBD2 (5 bases each). This chain's CDR3 is CASSSGHGIAYEQYF. The CDR3, as DNA: TGTGCTAGCAGCTCCGGACACGGGATCGCCTACGAGCAGTACTTC. The full variable domain, in which reference TRBV7-7 and TRBJ2-7 provide the parts outside the CDR3, is GAGVSQSPRYKVTKRGQDVTLRCDPISSHATLYWYQQALGQGPEFLTYFNYEAQPDKSGLPSDRFSAERPEGSISTLTIQRTEQRDSAMYRCASSSGHGIAYEQYFGPGTRLTVT.